The T cell receptor (beta chain) described here comes from a study of shared clonotypes between healthy human individuals. On the study more broadly: Every donor yielded three CD4 naive, three CD4 memory, two CD8 naive and one CD8 memory plate. Study conclusions and caveats: Sequencing depth was expected to affect clonotype sharing among donors.

To note about this clone: What it binds is unknown.

Germline values: CDR1 MNHNS, CDR2 SASEGT. CDR3 length equals 14 residues. The V end lost 2 bases, the J end lost 3 bases, and 10 bases lay between the germline ends. The table came from immunoSEQ multiplex PCR; TCRdb's copy has only in-frame clones and leaves some out. The table lists approximately 2.1 million clones, 93% of them singletons. Sequenced material: naive CD4+ T cells from PBMCs. As to subset: CD45RA+ positively selected. This chain connects TRBV6-1 to TRBJ1-2; D remains ambiguous. The TCR comes from a man between 18 and 29 years old in good health. Some clones in this sample may be carry-over from other donors' samples. CDR3 sequence reads: CASSEQPVYYGYTF. The CDR3 DNA reads as TGTGCCAGCAGTGAACAACCGGTTTACTATGGCTACACCTTC.